This TCR beta chain is from a study of T cells expressing NK-cell markers. For the study at large: Cells sorted as CD3+CD56+NKG2C+, CD3+CD56+NKG2C- and CD3+CD56-NKG2C+ T cells supplied the TCR beta repertoires.

Study-wide points: Over 5 donors carried dominant NKG2C+ clonotypes that made up roughly 1.0-7.5% of their CD8+ T cells. Certain NKG2C+ T cell clones were expanded, and their HCMV specificity remained unclear.

Remarks on this clonotype: What it binds is not known.

TCRdb derives one entry per CDR3 protein from the 5' RACE reads, leaving out DNA. This repertoire includes some 190,000 distinct CDR3 sequences. The CDR3 contains 12 residues. The germline CDR1 and CDR2 sequences are SGHNT and YYREEE (reference sequence). The rearrangement links TRBV5-4 to TRBJ1-1. The sample comprised blood T cells: a sorted CD56 or NKG2C T cell subset, CD4+ or CD8+ T cells, or bulk PBMC T cells (not recorded which). The receptor was isolated from a man aged 18-69 years in good health. CDR3 protein: CASSLAGSEAFF.